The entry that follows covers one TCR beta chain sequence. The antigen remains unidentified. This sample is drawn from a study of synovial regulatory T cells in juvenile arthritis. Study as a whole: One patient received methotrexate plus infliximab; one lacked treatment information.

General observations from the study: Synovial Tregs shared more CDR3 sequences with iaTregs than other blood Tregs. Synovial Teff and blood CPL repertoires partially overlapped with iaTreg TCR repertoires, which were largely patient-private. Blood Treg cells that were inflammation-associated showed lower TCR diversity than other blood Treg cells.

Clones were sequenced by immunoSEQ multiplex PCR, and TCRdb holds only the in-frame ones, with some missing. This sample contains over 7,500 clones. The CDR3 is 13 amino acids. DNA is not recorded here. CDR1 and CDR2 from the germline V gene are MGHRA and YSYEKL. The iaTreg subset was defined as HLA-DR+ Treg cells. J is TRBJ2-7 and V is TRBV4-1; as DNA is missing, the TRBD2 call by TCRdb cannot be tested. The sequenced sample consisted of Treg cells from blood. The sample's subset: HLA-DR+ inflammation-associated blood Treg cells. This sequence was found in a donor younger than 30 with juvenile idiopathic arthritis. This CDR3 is CASSQARAAEQYF.